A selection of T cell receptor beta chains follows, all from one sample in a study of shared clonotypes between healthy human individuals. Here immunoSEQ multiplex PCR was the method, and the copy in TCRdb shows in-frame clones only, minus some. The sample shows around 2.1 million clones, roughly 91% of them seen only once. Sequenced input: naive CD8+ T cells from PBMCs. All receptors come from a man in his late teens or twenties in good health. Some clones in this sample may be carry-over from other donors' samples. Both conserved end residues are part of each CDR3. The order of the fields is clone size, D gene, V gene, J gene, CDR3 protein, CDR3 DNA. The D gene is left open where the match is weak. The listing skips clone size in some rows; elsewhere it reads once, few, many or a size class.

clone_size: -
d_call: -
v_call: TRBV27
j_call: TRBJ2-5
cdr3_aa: CASSPRGAEETQYF
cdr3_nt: TGTGCCAGCAGCCCCAGGGGTGCAGAAGAGACCCAGTACTTC

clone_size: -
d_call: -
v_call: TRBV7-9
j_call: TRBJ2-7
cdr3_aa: CASSFEGPYEQYF
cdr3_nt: TGTGCCAGCAGCTTCGAGGGCCCCTACGAGCAGTACTTC

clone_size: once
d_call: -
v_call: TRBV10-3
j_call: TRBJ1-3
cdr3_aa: CAISEGGLSGNTIYF
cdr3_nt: TGTGCCATCAGTGAGGGGGGCCTCTCTGGAAACACCATATATTTT

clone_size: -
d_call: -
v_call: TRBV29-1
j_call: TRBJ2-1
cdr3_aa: CSVESSNEQFF
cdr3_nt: TGCAGCGTTGAATCCTCGAATGAGCAGTTCTTC

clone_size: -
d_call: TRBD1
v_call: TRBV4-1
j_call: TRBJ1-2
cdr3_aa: CASSQVGQGSNYGYTF
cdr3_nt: TGCGCCAGCAGCCAAGTAGGACAGGGGAGCAACTATGGCTACACCTTC

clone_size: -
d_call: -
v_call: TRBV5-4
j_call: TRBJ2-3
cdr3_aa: CASKDPGTDTQYF
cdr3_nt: TGTGCCAGCAAGGATCCGGGAACAGATACGCAGTATTTT

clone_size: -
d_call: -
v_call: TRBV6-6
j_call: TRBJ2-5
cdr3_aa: CADPKQAQYF
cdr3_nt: TGTGCGGATCCAAAACAAGCCCAGTACTTC

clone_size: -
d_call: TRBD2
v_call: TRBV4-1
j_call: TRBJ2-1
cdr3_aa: CASSQDHSGRDNEQFF
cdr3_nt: TGCGCCAGCAGCCAAGATCACAGCGGGAGAGACAATGAGCAGTTCTTC

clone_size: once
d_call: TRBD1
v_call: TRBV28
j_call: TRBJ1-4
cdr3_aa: CASSFFRQGEMWAEKLFF
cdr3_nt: TGTGCCAGCAGTTTCTTTCGACAGGGGGAGATGTGGGCTGAAAAACTGTTTTTT

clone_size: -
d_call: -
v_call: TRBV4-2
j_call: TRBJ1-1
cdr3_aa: CASSHLNTEAFF
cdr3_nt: TGTGCCAGCAGCCACCTTAACACTGAAGCTTTCTTT

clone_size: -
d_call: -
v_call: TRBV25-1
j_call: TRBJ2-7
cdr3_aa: CASSVGYSSYEQYF
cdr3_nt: TGTGCCAGCAGTGTCGGATATTCGTCCTACGAGCAGTACTTC

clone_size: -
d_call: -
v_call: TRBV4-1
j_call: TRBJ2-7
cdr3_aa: CASSQNTYYEQYF
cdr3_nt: TGCGCCAGCAGCCAGAACACCTACTACGAGCAGTACTTC

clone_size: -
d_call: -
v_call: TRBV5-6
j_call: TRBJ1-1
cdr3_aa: CASSVARRRTEAFF
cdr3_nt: TGTGCCAGCAGCGTGGCCCGACGGAGAACTGAAGCTTTCTTT

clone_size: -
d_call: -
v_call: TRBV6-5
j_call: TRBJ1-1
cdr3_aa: CASRVFTGTEAFF
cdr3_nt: TGTGCCAGCAGGGTGTTTACGGGCACTGAAGCTTTCTTT

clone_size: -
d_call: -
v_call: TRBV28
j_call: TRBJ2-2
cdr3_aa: CASSYSLGTNTGELFF
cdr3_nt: TGTGCCAGCAGTTACTCACTAGGAACGAACACCGGGGAGCTGTTTTTT

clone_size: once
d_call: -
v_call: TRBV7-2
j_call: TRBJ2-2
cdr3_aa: CASSLRSNTGELFF
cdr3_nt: TGTGCCAGCAGCTTAAGGTCGAACACCGGGGAGCTGTTTTTT

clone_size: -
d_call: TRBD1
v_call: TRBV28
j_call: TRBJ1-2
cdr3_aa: CASHYTGDHIPGYTF
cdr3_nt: TGTGCCAGCCACTATACAGGGGATCACATTCCTGGCTACACCTTC

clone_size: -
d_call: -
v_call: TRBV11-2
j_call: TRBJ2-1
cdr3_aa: CASSPSPGQLYNEQFF
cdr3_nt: TGTGCCAGCAGCCCTAGTCCGGGACAACTCTACAATGAGCAGTTCTTC

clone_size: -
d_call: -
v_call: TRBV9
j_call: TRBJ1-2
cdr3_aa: CASSPAKGGEWNYGYTF
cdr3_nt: TGTGCCAGCAGCCCTGCCAAGGGGGGGGAATGGAACTATGGCTACACCTTC

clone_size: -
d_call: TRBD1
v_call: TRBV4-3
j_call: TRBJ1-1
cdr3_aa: CASSQLTGGTEAFF
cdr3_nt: TGCGCCAGCAGCCAACTTACAGGGGGCACTGAAGCTTTCTTT

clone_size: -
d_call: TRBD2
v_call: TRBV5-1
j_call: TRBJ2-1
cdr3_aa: CASSLSRLAGAWEQFF
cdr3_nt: TGCGCCAGCAGCTTGTCGCGACTAGCGGGAGCATGGGAGCAGTTCTTC

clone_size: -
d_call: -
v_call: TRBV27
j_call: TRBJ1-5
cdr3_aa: CASSPDAGTMSNQPQHF
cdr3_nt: TGTGCCAGCAGCCCAGACGCCGGGACGATGAGCAATCAGCCCCAGCATTTT

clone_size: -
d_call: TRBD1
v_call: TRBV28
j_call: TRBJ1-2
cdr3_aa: CASLNGDRGLVGYTF
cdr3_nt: TGTGCCAGCCTAAATGGAGACAGGGGGCTGGTTGGCTACACCTTC

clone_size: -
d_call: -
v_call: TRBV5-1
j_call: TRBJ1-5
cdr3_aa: CASPRITGINQPQHF
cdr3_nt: TGCGCTTCCCCACGAATAACAGGGATCAATCAGCCCCAGCATTTT

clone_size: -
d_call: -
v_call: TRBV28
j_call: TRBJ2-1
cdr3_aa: CASSLGASSGNEQFF
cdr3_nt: TGTGCCAGCAGTTTGGGGGCCTCAAGCGGCAATGAGCAGTTCTTC

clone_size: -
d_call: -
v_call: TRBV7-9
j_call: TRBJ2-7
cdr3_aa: CASSLSGSPYEQYF
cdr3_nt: TGTGCCAGCAGCCTATCGGGGAGCCCCTACGAGCAGTACTTC

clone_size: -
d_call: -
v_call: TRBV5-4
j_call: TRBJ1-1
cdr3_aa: CASSSPLGEAFF
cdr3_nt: TGTGCCAGCAGCTCTCCCCTAGGTGAAGCTTTCTTT

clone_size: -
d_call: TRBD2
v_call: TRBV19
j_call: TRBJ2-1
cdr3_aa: CASRHTPTSGRLNEQFF
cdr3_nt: TGTGCCAGTAGGCATACTCCGACTAGCGGGAGGTTGAATGAGCAGTTCTTC

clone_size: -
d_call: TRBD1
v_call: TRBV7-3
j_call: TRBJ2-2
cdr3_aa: CASSATGTGELFF
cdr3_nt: TGTGCCAGCAGCGCGACAGGGACCGGGGAGCTGTTTTTT

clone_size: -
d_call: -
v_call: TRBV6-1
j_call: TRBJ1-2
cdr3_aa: CASSEAGITQLINYGYTF
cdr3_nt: TGTGCCAGCAGTGAAGCGGGGATTACCCAACTTATTAACTATGGCTACACCTTC

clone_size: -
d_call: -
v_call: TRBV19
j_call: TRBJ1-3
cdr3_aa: CASSINPWASGNTIYF
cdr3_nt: TGTGCCAGTAGTATAAACCCCTGGGCCTCCGGAAACACCATATATTTT

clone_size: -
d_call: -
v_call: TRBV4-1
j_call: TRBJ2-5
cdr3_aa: CASSQDVLGPPGETQYF
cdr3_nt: TGCGCCAGCAGCCAAGATGTTCTAGGACCCCCTGGGGAGACCCAGTACTTC

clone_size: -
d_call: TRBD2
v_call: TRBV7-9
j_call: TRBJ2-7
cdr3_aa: CASSFVGRYEQYF
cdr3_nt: TGTGCCAGCAGCTTTGTCGGGAGGTACGAGCAGTACTTC

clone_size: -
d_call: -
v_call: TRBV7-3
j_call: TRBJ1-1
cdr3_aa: CASSARPGDMNTEAFF
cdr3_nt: TGTGCCAGCAGCGCAAGGCCGGGGGACATGAACACTGAAGCTTTCTTT

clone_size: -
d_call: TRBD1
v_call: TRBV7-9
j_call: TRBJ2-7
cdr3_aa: CASSTDAGTGYYEQYF
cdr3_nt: TGTGCCAGCAGCACCGACGCCGGGACAGGGTATTACGAGCAGTACTTC

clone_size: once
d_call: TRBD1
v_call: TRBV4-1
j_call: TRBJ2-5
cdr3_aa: CASSQGGGQGLRETQYF
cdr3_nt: TGCGCCAGCAGCCAAGGTGGGGGACAGGGGCTTCGGGAGACCCAGTACTTC

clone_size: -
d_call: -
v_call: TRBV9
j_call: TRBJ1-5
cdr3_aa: CASSVGGSLNQPQHF
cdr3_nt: TGTGCCAGCAGCGTAGGAGGGTCCCTCAATCAGCCCCAGCATTTT

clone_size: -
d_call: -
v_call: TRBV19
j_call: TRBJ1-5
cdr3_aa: CASWQGGEQPQHF
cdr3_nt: TGTGCCAGTTGGCAGGGAGGGGAACAGCCCCAGCATTTT

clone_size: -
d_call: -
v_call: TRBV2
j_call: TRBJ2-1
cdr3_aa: CASSEGQAFFNEQFF
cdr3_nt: TGTGCCAGCAGTGAAGGCCAAGCCTTCTTCAATGAGCAGTTCTTC

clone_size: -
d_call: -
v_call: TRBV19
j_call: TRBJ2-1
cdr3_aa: CATSRDVDEQFF
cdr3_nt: TGTGCCACTTCGAGGGACGTCGATGAGCAGTTCTTC

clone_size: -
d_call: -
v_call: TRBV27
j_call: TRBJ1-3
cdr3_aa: CASSLSWGNPIYF
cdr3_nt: TGTGCCAGCAGTTTATCGTGGGGGAACCCCATATATTTT

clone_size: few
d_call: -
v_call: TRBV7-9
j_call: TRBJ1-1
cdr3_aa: CASSPLGQTPNTEAFF
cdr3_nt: TGTGCCAGCAGCCCCTTGGGCCAGACTCCGAACACTGAAGCTTTCTTT

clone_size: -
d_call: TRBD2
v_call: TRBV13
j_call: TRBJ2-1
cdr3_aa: CASNFRGLADNEQFF
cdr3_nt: TGTGCCAGCAACTTCCGGGGACTAGCGGACAATGAGCAGTTCTTC

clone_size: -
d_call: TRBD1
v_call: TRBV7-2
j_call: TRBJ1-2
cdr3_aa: CASTFLGGTGQFLYGYTF
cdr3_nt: TGTGCCAGCACCTTTTTGGGCGGGACAGGGCAATTTCTGTATGGCTACACCTTC

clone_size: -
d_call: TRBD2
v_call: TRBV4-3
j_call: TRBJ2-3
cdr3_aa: CASSQEAGTNRPTDTQYF
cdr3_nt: TGCGCCAGCAGCCAAGAGGCCGGGACTAATAGACCCACAGATACGCAGTATTTT

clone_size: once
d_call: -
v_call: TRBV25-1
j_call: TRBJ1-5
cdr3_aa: CASSPGAPNQPQHF
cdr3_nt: TGTGCCAGCAGTCCGGGGGCACCCAATCAGCCCCAGCATTTT

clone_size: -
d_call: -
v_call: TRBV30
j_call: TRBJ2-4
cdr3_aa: CAWSVLHPNIQYF
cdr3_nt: TGTGCCTGGAGTGTACTGCACCCCAACATTCAGTACTTC

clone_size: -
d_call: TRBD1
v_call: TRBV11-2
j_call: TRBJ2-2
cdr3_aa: CASRPDRGWTGELFF
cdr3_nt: TGTGCCAGCAGGCCCGACAGGGGGTGGACCGGGGAGCTGTTTTTT

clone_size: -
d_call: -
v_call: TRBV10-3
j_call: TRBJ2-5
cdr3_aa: CAISEGTRQKETQYF
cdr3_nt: TGTGCCATCAGTGAGGGGACTCGGCAGAAAGAGACCCAGTACTTC

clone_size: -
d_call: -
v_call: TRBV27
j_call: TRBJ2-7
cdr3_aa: CASSLSRSYEQYF
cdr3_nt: TGTGCCAGCAGTTTATCTCGCAGCTACGAGCAGTACTTC

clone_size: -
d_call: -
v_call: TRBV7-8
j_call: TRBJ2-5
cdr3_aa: CASSSPTRVLGETQYF
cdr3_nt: TGTGCCAGCAGCTCCCCCACCCGGGTTCTTGGGGAGACCCAGTACTTC

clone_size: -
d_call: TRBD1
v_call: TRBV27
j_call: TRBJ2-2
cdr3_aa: CASTLTGTNTGELFF
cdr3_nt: TGTGCCAGCACCTTGACAGGGACGAACACCGGGGAGCTGTTTTTT

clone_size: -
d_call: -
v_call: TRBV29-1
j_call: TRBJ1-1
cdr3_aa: CSVEDAGAGTEAFF
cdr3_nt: TGCAGCGTTGAAGATGCAGGGGCCGGGACTGAAGCTTTCTTT

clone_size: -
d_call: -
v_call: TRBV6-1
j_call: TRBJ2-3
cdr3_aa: CASTPYLSTDTQYF
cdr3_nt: TGTGCCAGCACCCCTTACTTGAGCACAGATACGCAGTATTTT